This T cell receptor (beta chain) was identified during a study of cytomegalovirus exposure and HLA in healthy donors. PCR amplification relied on 60 Vbeta primers (plus 13 Jbeta primers). Only in-frame clones appear in the TCRdb table, and some are missing; sequencing was by immunoSEQ multiplex PCR. The table lists about 180,000 clones, 77% of them singletons. Germline V CDR1 and CDR2: GTSNPN, SVGIG (reference sequence). The CDR3 has 15 residues. The germline V and J ends were trimmed by 0 bases and 10 bases, with 18 bases remaining between them. Material for sequencing was PBMCs. This receptor was taken from a young man in good health and CMV-seronegative. The gene calls are TRBV30 and TRBJ1-4; possible D gene TRBD1, 5 bases. CDR3 region: CAWSVRGGALGKLFF. The CDR3 region has the DNA TGTGCCTGGAGTGTCCGGGGAGGGGCGCTCGGAAAACTGTTTTTT.